Listed below are T cell receptor beta chains from one sample, sequenced in a study of CD8 T cells in Susac syndrome. A single record per CDR3 protein comes from TCRdb applying MiXCR to the immunoSEQ multiplex PCR reads. The sample consists of 100,000 to 150,000 distinct CDR3 sequences, about 92% of them appearing once. The sequencing sample was made of CD8+ T cells from PBMCs. The source is a human donor with multiple sclerosis. CDR3s include the opening cysteine and the closing phenylalanine or tryptophan. D genes are given only for firm matches. Clone size, where shown, is once, few, many, or a class for clones that have expanded.

d_gene	v_gene	abundance	j_gene	CDR3aa	CDR3nt
TRBD2	TRBV12-3/TRBV12-4	once	TRBJ2-3	CASSPRGASTDTQYF	TGTGCCAGCAGCCCGCGGGGGGCGAGCACAGATACGCAGTATTTT
NA	TRBV5-1	NA	TRBJ1-2	CASSLTTGHGYTF	TGCGCCAGCAGCTTGACTACAGGGCATGGCTACACCTTC
NA	TRBV29-1	NA	TRBJ1-2	CSARGPSNYGYTF	TGCAGCGCAAGGGGCCCAAGTAACTATGGCTACACCTTC
NA	TRBV20-1	NA	TRBJ2-5	CSAMGGWRETQYF	TGCAGTGCTATGGGCGGGTGGAGAGAGACCCAGTACTTC
NA	TRBV9	NA	TRBJ1-1	CASSPYRVMNTEAFF	TGTGCCAGCAGCCCATACAGGGTCATGAACACTGAAGCTTTCTTT
TRBD2	TRBV3-1	NA	TRBJ2-3	CASSPGLAGSTDTQYF	TGTGCCAGCAGCCCTGGACTAGCGGGAAGCACAGATACGCAGTATTTT
NA	TRBV3-1	NA	TRBJ2-2	CASSLFEKTGELFF	TGTGCCAGCAGCCTGTTCGAGAAAACCGGGGAGCTGTTTTTT
NA	TRBV11-2	NA	TRBJ1-5	CASSSGFGQPQHF	TGTGCCAGCAGCTCGGGGTTCGGTCAGCCCCAGCATTTT
NA	TRBV12-3/TRBV12-4	NA	TRBJ1-2	CASSPYGAVYGYTF	TGTGCCAGCAGTCCTTACGGGGCCGTCTATGGCTACACCTTC
TRBD1	TRBV13	NA	TRBJ1-2	CASSLGTVYGYTF	TGTGCCAGCAGCTTGGGGACAGTATATGGCTACACCTTC
NA	TRBV27	NA	TRBJ1-4	CASSGFFGEKLFF	TGTGCCAGCAGCGGGTTCTTTGGTGAAAAACTGTTTTTT
NA	TRBV29-1	once	TRBJ1-1	CSVEEGNTEAFF	TGCAGCGTTGAAGAGGGGAACACTGAAGCTTTCTTT
NA	TRBV9	NA	TRBJ2-2	CASSPRGPGELFF	TGTGCCAGCAGCCCCCGGGGTCCCGGGGAGCTGTTTTTT
NA	TRBV11-2	NA	TRBJ1-5	CASSLGWGDQPQHF	TGTGCCAGCAGCTTAGGTTGGGGGGATCAGCCCCAGCATTTT
NA	TRBV27	NA	TRBJ1-1	CASSPTALGSADKNTEAFF	TGTGCCAGCAGTCCGACCGCCCTGGGGAGTGCTGATAAGAACACTGAAGCTTTCTTT
NA	TRBV28	NA	TRBJ1-4	CASSTMGTGLGKLFF	TGTGCCAGCAGCACAATGGGCACAGGGCTCGGAAAACTGTTTTTT
NA	TRBV6-1	NA	TRBJ1-1	CASSAGAMNTEAFF	TGTGCCAGCAGTGCTGGGGCCATGAACACTGAAGCTTTCTTT
TRBD2	TRBV3-1	once	TRBJ2-3	CASSHGWTSGYTDTQYF	TGTGCCAGCAGCCACGGCTGGACTAGCGGTTACACAGATACGCAGTATTTT
TRBD1	TRBV28	NA	TRBJ2-2	CASRKQGARAGELFF	TGTGCCAGCAGGAAACAGGGGGCGCGGGCCGGGGAGCTGTTTTTT
NA	TRBV2	NA	TRBJ2-1	CASRWEGLTNEQFF	TGTGCCAGCAGGTGGGAAGGGCTGACAAATGAGCAGTTCTTC
NA	TRBV7-9	once	TRBJ1-2	CASSSTRDPIYGYTF	TGTGCCAGCAGCTCAACTCGGGACCCCATCTATGGCTACACCTTC
NA	TRBV19	NA	TRBJ1-4	CASCAGDEKLFF	TGTGCCAGTTGTGCGGGGGATGAAAAACTGTTTTTT
NA	TRBV27	NA	TRBJ2-1	CATGLTGPDNEQFF	TGTGCCACCGGGCTGACGGGGCCAGACAATGAGCAGTTCTTC
TRBD2	TRBV7-8	NA	TRBJ2-5	CASSLVEREKETQYF	TGTGCCAGCAGCTTAGTGGAGCGGGAGAAGGAGACCCAGTACTTC
TRBD2	TRBV29-1	NA	TRBJ2-1	CSVRTSGGYNEQFF	TGCAGCGTCCGGACTAGCGGGGGTTACAATGAGCAGTTCTTC
NA	TRBV3-1	once	TRBJ1-3	CASSLTDISGNTIYF	TGTGCCAGCAGCCTCACGGACATCTCTGGAAACACCATATATTTT
TRBD2	TRBV10-3	NA	TRBJ2-5	CAIREAGEETQYF	TGTGCCATCAGGGAAGCGGGGGAAGAGACCCAGTACTTC
TRBD2	TRBV7-9	NA	TRBJ2-1	CASSLAGGGFYNEQFF	TGTGCCAGCAGCTTAGCTGGGGGGGGATTCTACAATGAGCAGTTCTTC
TRBD2	TRBV11-2	NA	TRBJ2-3	CASSGPRGREGGTQYF	TGTGCCAGCAGCGGCCCAAGAGGGCGGGAGGGGGGTACGCAGTATTTT
NA	TRBV7-3	NA	TRBJ1-1	CASSLIRQRNTEAFF	TGTGCCAGCAGCTTAATTAGGCAGCGGAACACTGAAGCTTTCTTT
TRBD2	TRBV12-5	NA	TRBJ2-7	CASAQPWTSSEQYF	TGTGCTAGTGCCCAACCCTGGACTAGCTCCGAGCAGTACTTC
TRBD1	TRBV7-8	NA	TRBJ2-5	CASIGTVQETQYF	TGTGCCAGCATCGGGACAGTACAAGAGACCCAGTACTTC
NA	TRBV9	NA	TRBJ2-5	CASSVPAAAEETQYF	TGTGCCAGCAGCGTTCCCGCGGCCGCCGAAGAGACCCAGTACTTC
TRBD1	TRBV4-1	NA	TRBJ2-1	CASSPRTGESSYNEQFF	TGCGCCAGCAGCCCGAGGACAGGCGAGAGCTCCTACAATGAGCAGTTCTTC
NA	TRBV18	NA	TRBJ1-2	CASSPGTDYGYTF	TGTGCCAGCTCACCAGGCACCGACTATGGCTACACCTTC
TRBD2	TRBV12-3/TRBV12-4	NA	TRBJ2-1	CASSPIAGGSEQFF	TGTGCCAGCAGCCCAATAGCGGGAGGGAGCGAGCAGTTCTTC
NA	TRBV6-1	NA	TRBJ2-5	CASKQGQETQYF	TGTGCCAGCAAACAGGGCCAAGAGACCCAGTACTTC
TRBD2	TRBV4-2	once	TRBJ2-3	CASSQVLAGGPTDTQYF	TGTGCCAGCAGCCAAGTATTAGCGGGGGGGCCGACAGATACGCAGTATTTT
NA	TRBV10-3	NA	TRBJ1-1	CAISESTLNTEAFF	TGTGCCATCAGTGAGTCGACCTTGAACACTGAAGCTTTCTTT
TRBD1	TRBV5-1	NA	TRBJ1-1	CASSLGGTASNTEAFF	TGCGCCAGCAGCTTGGGGGGGACAGCCTCTAACACTGAAGCTTTCTTT
NA	TRBV14	NA	TRBJ1-1	CASSQRGLLTEAFF	TGTGCCAGCAGCCAAAGGGGTCTGCTCACTGAAGCTTTCTTT
TRBD1	TRBV29-1	NA	TRBJ1-5	CSPMWEGGRSNQPQHF	TGCAGCCCGATGTGGGAAGGGGGCCGAAGCAATCAGCCCCAGCATTTT
NA	TRBV10-3	once	TRBJ1-1	CAISEIAGDSSEAFF	TGTGCCATCAGTGAGATAGCAGGCGACTCTTCTGAAGCTTTCTTT
TRBD2	TRBV20-1	NA	TRBJ2-7	CSAGSLAGGSYEQYF	TGCAGTGCTGGTTCCCTAGCGGGGGGTTCCTACGAGCAGTACTTC
TRBD2	TRBV7-9	NA	TRBJ2-1	CASSLGGTSGGYYNEQFF	TGTGCCAGCAGCTTAGGTGGGACTAGCGGGGGATACTACAATGAGCAGTTCTTC
TRBD2	TRBV6-1	NA	TRBJ2-1	CASSDLAGYNEQFF	TGTGCCAGCAGTGATCTAGCGGGATACAATGAGCAGTTCTTC
NA	TRBV4-1	NA	TRBJ2-2	CASSRGGHYTGELFF	TGCGCCAGCAGCCGCGGGGGCCACTACACCGGGGAGCTGTTTTTT
NA	TRBV15	NA	TRBJ2-2	CATSARVSHQGGELFF	TGTGCCACTTCCGCGAGGGTTTCCCATCAGGGCGGGGAGCTGTTTTTT
NA	TRBV2	NA	TRBJ1-2	CASSERRSGVRGYTF	TGTGCCAGCAGTGAACGGCGATCAGGGGTTCGGGGCTACACCTTC
TRBD2	TRBV4-1	NA	TRBJ2-3	CASSQLQDGRELTDTQYF	TGCGCCAGCAGCCAATTGCAAGACGGGAGGGAGCTCACAGATACGCAGTATTTT
NA	TRBV4-1	NA	TRBJ2-5	CASSQDWSPGETQYF	TGCGCCAGCAGCCAAGATTGGTCTCCCGGGGAGACCCAGTACTTC
TRBD1	TRBV27	NA	TRBJ1-1	CASSPGTGNTEAFF	TGTGCCAGCAGTCCCGGGACAGGCAACACTGAAGCTTTCTTT
NA	TRBV6-5	NA	TRBJ1-1	CASSYSRQAEAFF	TGTGCCAGCAGTTACTCGAGACAGGCCGAAGCTTTCTTT
TRBD1	TRBV4-1	once	TRBJ1-5	CASSYRGEQPQHF	TGCGCCAGCAGCTACAGGGGCGAACAGCCCCAGCATTTT
NA	TRBV20-1	NA	TRBJ2-7	CSARVLATYEQYF	TGCAGTGCTAGAGTCCTAGCCACCTACGAGCAGTACTTC
TRBD2	TRBV20-1	NA	TRBJ2-1	CSASIAGGGNEQFF	TGCAGTGCTTCTATAGCGGGAGGGGGCAATGAGCAGTTCTTC